This TCR beta chain was captured by sequencing in a study of shared clonotypes between healthy human individuals. Study as a whole: Donors, aged 18 to 49, were a couple of women and a few men. CD8 memory received one plate per donor, CD8 naive two, CD4 memory three and CD4 naive three.

CDR1 is LNHDA, CDR2 SQIVND, per germline (reference sequence). V was trimmed by 6 bases and J by 0 bases, leaving 15 bases between them. CDR3 length: 16 residues. Clones were read by immunoSEQ multiplex PCR, and TCRdb kept only the in-frame ones, dropping some. The sample has more than 2,000,000 clones, more than 80% seen once. Each of the donors was a healthy adult who was HIV-negative and had not had a recent acute infection or vaccination. Donors comprised only Caucasian adults living in Nashville, Tennessee. The rearrangement uses TRBV19 and TRBJ1-5; weak D call: TRBD1 (5 bases). Sequencing used naive CD4+ T cells sorted from blood. The subset is: CD45RA+ positively selected. The clonotype originates from a man younger than 30 in good health. Written as DNA, the CDR3 is TGTGCCAGTAGCATCGGGGCAGAATATAGCAATCAGCCCCAGCATTTT. This encodes CASSIGAEYSNQPQHF.